This T cell receptor beta chain was observed in a study of chemoradiotherapy in HPV16-positive cancers. Study results and limitations: During treatment, candidate HPV-specific clones and E7-related motifs expanded in tumor.

Produced via immunoSEQ multiplex PCR; TCRdb's table is partial and in-frame only. The data contain about 30,000 clones, 90% to 95% of them singletons. Repertoires were sampled repeatedly during chemoradiotherapy. As regards this clone: Its antigen is unknown.

Trimming removed 0 bases at V and 0 bases at J, with 4 bases between. Germline-derived CDR1 and CDR2 are SGHTA and FQGTGA. This CDR3 spans 14 amino acids. The sequence was collected from a human donor with HPV-associated anogenital cancer. The material sequenced was blood, taken from a patient who underwent chemoradiotherapy. The J gene is TRBJ2-3, the V gene TRBV7-3; D gene ambiguous. The CDR3 spells CASSLTTSTDTQYF. In DNA form, the CDR3 reads TGTGCCAGCAGCTTAACAACTAGCACAGATACGCAGTATTTT. Full variable domain (missing parts from reference TRBV7-3 and TRBJ2-3): GAGVSQTPSNKVTEKGKYVELRCDPISGHTALYWYRQSLGQGPEFLIYFQGTGAADDSGLPNDRFFAVRPEGSVSTLKIQRTERGDSAVYLCASSLTTSTDTQYFGPGTRLTVL.